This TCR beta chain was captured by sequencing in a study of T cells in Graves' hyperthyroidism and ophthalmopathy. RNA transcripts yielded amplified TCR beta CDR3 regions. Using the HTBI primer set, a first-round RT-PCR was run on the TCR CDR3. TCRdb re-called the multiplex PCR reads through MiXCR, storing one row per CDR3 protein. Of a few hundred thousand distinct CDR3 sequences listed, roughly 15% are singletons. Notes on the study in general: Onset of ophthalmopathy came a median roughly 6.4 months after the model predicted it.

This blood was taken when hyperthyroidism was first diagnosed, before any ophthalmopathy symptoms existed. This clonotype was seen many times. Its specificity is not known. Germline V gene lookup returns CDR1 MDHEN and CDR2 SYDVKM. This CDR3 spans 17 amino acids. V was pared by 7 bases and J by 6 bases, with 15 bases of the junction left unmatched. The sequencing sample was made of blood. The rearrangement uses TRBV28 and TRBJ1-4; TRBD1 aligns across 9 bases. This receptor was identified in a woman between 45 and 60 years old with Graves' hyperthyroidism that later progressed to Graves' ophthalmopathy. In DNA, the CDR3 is TGTGCCAGCACTCCTCTACCGGGACAGGGTGATCATGAAAAACTGTTTTTT. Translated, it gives CASTPLPGQGDHEKLFF.